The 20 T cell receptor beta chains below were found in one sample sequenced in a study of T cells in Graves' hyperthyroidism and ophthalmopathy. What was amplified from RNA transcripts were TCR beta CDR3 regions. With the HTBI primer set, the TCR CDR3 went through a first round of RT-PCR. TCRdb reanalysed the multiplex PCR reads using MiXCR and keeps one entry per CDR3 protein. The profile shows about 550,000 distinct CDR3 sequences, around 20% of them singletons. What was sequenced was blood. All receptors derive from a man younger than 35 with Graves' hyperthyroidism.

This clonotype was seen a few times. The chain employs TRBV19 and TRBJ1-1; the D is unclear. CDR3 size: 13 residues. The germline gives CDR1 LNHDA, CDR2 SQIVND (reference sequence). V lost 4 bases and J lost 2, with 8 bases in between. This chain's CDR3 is CASSTTANTEAFF. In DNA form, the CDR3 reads TGTGCCAGTAGTACTACAGCTAACACTGAAGCTTTCTTT.

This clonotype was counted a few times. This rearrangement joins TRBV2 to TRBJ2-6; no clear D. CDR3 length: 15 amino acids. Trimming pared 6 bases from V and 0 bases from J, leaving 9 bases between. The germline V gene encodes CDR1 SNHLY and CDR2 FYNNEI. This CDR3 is CASSPDYSGANVLTF. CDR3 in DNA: TGTGCCAGCAGCCCAGATTACTCTGGGGCCAACGTCCTGACTTTC.

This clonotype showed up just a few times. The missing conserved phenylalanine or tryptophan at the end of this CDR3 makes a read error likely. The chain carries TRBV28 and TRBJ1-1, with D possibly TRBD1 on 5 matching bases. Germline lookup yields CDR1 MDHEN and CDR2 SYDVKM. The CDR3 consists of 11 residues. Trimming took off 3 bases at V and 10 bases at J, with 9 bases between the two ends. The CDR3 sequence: CASSLGTGAFL. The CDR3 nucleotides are TGTGCCAGCAGTTTGGGGACCGGAGCTTTCCTT.

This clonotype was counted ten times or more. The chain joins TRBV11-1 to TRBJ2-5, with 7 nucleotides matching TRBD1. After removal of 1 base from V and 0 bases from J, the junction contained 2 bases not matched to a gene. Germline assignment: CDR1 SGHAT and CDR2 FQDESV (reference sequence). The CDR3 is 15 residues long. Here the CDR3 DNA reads TGTGCCAGCAGCTTAGAGGGGACAGACCAAGAGACCCAGTACTTC. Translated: CASSLEGTDQETQYF.

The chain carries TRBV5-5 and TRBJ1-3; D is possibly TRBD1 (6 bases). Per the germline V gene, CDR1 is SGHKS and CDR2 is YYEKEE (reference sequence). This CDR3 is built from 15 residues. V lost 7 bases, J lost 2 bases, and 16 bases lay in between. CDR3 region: CASGERPGAGNTIYF. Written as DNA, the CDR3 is TGTGCCAGCGGTGAGCGCCCAGGGGCTGGAAACACCATATATTTT.

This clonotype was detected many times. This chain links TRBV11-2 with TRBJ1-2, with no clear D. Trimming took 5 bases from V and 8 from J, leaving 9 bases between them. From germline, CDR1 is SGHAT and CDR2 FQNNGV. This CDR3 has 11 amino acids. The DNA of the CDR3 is TGTGCCAGCAGCGGCCGAGAGGGCTACACCTTC. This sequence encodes CASSGREGYTF.

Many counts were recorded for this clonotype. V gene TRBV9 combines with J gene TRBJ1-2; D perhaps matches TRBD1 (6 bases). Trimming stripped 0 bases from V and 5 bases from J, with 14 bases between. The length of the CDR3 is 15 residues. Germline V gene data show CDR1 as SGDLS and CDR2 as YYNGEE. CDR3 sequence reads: CASSVDSGAGYGYTF. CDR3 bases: TGTGCCAGCAGCGTAGATTCGGGGGCCGGGTATGGCTACACCTTC.

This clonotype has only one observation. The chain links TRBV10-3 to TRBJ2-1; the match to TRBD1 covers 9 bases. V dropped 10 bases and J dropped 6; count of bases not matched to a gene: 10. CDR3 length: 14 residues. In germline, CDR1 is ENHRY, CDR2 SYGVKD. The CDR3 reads CATWGTGLINEQFF. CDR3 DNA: TGTGCCACCTGGGGGACAGGGTTAATCAATGAGCAGTTCTTC.

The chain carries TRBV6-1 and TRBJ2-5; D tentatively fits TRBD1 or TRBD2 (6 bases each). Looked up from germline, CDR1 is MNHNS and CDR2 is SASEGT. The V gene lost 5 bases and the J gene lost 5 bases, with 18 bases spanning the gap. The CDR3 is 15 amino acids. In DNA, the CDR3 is TGTGCCAGCAGTATAAGGTTGGGGGGCGAGGAGACCCAGTACTTC. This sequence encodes CASSIRLGGEETQYF.

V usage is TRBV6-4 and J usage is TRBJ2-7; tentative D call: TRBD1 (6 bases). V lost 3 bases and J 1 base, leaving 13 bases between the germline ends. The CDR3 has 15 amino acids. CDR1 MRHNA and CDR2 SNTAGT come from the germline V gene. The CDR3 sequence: CASSEGHGLSYEQYF. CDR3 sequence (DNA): TGTGCCAGCAGTGAGGGACACGGCTTGTCCTACGAGCAGTACTTC.

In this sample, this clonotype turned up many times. The CDR3 nucleotides are TGTGCCAGCAGTCCGTTGACGGGGGTGGTCAGGACAGATACGCAGTATTTT. It is translated as CASSPLTGVVRTDTQYF. The chain links TRBV6-2 or TRBV6-3 to TRBJ2-3, with D perhaps matching TRBD2 (6 bases). The V gene lost 5 bases and the J gene lost 3 bases, with 21 bases spanning the gap. Germline V gene sequence: CDR1 MNHEY, CDR2 SVGEGT. The CDR3 sequence is 17 residues long.

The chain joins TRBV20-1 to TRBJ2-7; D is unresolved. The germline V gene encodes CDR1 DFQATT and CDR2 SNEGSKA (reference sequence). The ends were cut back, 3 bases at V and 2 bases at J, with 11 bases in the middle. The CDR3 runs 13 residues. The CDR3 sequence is CSARVAATYEQYF. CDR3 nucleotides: TGCAGTGCTAGGGTGGCGGCGACCTACGAGCAGTACTTC.

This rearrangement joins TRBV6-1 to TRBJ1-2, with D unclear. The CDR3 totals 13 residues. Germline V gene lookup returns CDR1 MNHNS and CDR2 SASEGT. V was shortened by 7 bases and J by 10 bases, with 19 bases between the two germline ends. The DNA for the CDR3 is TGTGCCAGCACCCCTCGCATGGAAGCCCACTACACCTTC. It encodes CASTPRMEAHYTF.

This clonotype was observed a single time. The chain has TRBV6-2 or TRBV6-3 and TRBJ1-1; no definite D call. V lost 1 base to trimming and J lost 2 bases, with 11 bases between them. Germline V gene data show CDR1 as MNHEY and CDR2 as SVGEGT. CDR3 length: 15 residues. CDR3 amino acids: CASSYFGTANTEAFF. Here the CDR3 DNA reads TGTGCCAGCAGTTACTTTGGCACAGCCAACACTGAAGCTTTCTTT.

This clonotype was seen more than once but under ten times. The CDR3 DNA is TGTGCCAGCAGCTCGGAGGCAGCGCAGTACTTC. It codes for CASSSEAAQYF. V and J are TRBV5-6 and TRBJ2-7, with D maybe TRBD2 (5 bases). The CDR3 covers 11 residues. V was clipped by 3 bases and J by 9 bases, with 10 bases between them. Germline V lookup: CDR1 SGHDT, CDR2 YYEEEE.

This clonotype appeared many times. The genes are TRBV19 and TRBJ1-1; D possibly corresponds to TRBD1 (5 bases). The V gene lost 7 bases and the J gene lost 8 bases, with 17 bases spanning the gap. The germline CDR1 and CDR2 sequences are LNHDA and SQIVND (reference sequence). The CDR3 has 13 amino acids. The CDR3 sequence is CASNPGGVREAFF. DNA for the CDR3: TGTGCCAGTAACCCCGGGGGGGTTCGGGAAGCTTTCTTT.

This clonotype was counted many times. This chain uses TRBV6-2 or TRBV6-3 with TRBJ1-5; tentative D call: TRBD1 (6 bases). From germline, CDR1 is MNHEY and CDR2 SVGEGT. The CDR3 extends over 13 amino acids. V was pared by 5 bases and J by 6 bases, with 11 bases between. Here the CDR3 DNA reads TGTGCCAGCAGTCAAGGGGGAAGTCAGCCCCAGCATTTT. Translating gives CASSQGGSQPQHF.

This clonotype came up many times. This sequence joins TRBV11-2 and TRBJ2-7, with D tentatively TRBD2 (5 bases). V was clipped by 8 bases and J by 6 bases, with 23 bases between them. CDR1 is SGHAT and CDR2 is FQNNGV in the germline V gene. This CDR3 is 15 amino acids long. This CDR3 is CASAPRLGVSGEQYF. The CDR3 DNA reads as TGTGCCAGCGCTCCCCGGCTCGGGGTTTCCGGCGAGCAGTACTTC.

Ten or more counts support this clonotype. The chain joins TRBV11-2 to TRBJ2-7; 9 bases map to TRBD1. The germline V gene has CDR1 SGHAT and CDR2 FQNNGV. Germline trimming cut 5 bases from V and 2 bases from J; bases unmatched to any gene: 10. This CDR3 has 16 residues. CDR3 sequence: CASSRIPGQGTYEQYF. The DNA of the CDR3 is TGTGCCAGCAGCCGAATTCCGGGACAGGGCACCTACGAGCAGTACTTC.

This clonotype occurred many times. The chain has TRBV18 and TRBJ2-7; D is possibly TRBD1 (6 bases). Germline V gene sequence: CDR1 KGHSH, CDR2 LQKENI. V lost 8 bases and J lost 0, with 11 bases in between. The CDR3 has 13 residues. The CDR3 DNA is TGTGCCAGCAGCCCGGACAGCTCCTACGAGCAGTACTTC. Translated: CASSPDSSYEQYF.